A selection of T cell receptor beta chains follows, all from one sample in a study of blood T cell repertoires in COVID-19. Libraries were prepared by immunoSEQ multiplex PCR; TCRdb keeps only in-frame clonotypes and omits some of them. This table holds roughly 15,000 clones, around 91% found once. Sample: peripheral blood. All receptors come from a man aged 45-65 years with active COVID-19. Both conserved end residues are part of each CDR3. D genes are given only for firm matches. The listing skips clone size in some rows; elsewhere it reads once, few, many or a size class.

cdr3_aa: CASSLRLAGVREQYF
cdr3_nt: TGTGCCAGCAGTTTAAGACTAGCGGGAGTCCGCGAGCAGTACTTC
clone_size: few
d_call: TRBD2
j_call: TRBJ2-7
v_call: TRBV27

cdr3_aa: CATSDNRDTDTQYF
cdr3_nt: TGTGCCACCAGTGATAACAGGGACACAGATACGCAGTATTTT
clone_size: .
d_call: .
j_call: TRBJ2-3
v_call: TRBV24-1

cdr3_aa: CASELVAQGQGYTF
cdr3_nt: TGTGCCAGCGAATTAGTAGCCCAGGGACAGGGCTACACCTTC
clone_size: few
d_call: TRBD1
j_call: TRBJ1-2
v_call: TRBV7-8

cdr3_aa: CASRLAAGNEAFF
cdr3_nt: TGTGCCAGCAGACTAGCTGCGGGGAATGAAGCTTTCTTT
clone_size: .
d_call: .
j_call: TRBJ1-1
v_call: TRBV7-9

cdr3_aa: CASSVVETGELFF
cdr3_nt: TGTGCCAGCAGCGTAGTGGAGACCGGGGAGCTGTTTTTT
clone_size: .
d_call: .
j_call: TRBJ2-2
v_call: TRBV9

cdr3_aa: CASRPDRRTYNEQFF
cdr3_nt: TGTGCCAGCAGACCGGACAGAAGGACTTACAATGAGCAGTTCTTC
clone_size: .
d_call: .
j_call: TRBJ2-1
v_call: TRBV27

cdr3_aa: CASSVAGGRRFNEQFF
cdr3_nt: TGTGCCAGCAGCGTAGCTGGGGGGAGGCGTTTCAATGAGCAGTTCTTC
clone_size: few
d_call: .
j_call: TRBJ2-1
v_call: TRBV9

cdr3_aa: CASSLEQAKTYEQYF
cdr3_nt: TGTGCCAGCAGCTTAGAACAGGCTAAAACCTACGAGCAGTACTTC
clone_size: .
d_call: .
j_call: TRBJ2-7
v_call: TRBV7-9

cdr3_aa: CASSQQTAGEAYNEQFF
cdr3_nt: TGCGCCAGCAGCCAACAAACAGCGGGGGAAGCCTACAATGAGCAGTTCTTC
clone_size: .
d_call: TRBD2
j_call: TRBJ2-1
v_call: TRBV4-3

cdr3_aa: CASSPGSGGTEAFF
cdr3_nt: TGCGCCAGCAGCCCCGGGTCGGGTGGTACTGAAGCTTTCTTT
clone_size: .
d_call: .
j_call: TRBJ1-1
v_call: TRBV5-1

cdr3_aa: CASNLPPNEQFF
cdr3_nt: TGTGCCAGCAATCTCCCCCCCAATGAGCAGTTCTTC
clone_size: .
d_call: .
j_call: TRBJ2-1
v_call: TRBV2

cdr3_aa: CASSRGTGENYGYTF
cdr3_nt: TGTGCCAGCAGCCGTGGGACAGGGGAAAACTATGGCTACACCTTC
clone_size: .
d_call: TRBD1
j_call: TRBJ1-2
v_call: TRBV6-5

cdr3_aa: CASSLEGQGILVGYTF
cdr3_nt: TGTGCCAGCAGCCTCGAGGGACAGGGTATTTTGGTTGGCTACACCTTC
clone_size: .
d_call: TRBD1
j_call: TRBJ1-2
v_call: TRBV7-9

cdr3_aa: CASSQDLGTSGRSDTQYF
cdr3_nt: TGCGCCAGCAGCCAAGATCTGGGGACTAGCGGGAGATCAGATACGCAGTATTTT
clone_size: .
d_call: TRBD2
j_call: TRBJ2-3
v_call: TRBV4-3

cdr3_aa: CASSIDPGMNTEAFF
cdr3_nt: TGTGCCAGTAGTATAGATCCAGGCATGAACACTGAAGCTTTCTTT
clone_size: .
d_call: .
j_call: TRBJ1-1
v_call: TRBV19

cdr3_aa: CASSTGTGRGNTEAFF
cdr3_nt: TGCGCCAGCAGCACGGGGACAGGGCGCGGGAACACTGAAGCTTTCTTT
clone_size: .
d_call: TRBD1
j_call: TRBJ1-1
v_call: TRBV5-1

cdr3_aa: CASSPTGQGRNTEAFF
cdr3_nt: TGTGCCAGCAGCCCCACAGGACAGGGGAGGAACACTGAAGCTTTCTTT
clone_size: .
d_call: TRBD1
j_call: TRBJ1-1
v_call: TRBV7-3

cdr3_aa: CASSQGLAGVGTDTQYF
cdr3_nt: TGCGCCAGCAGCCAGGGACTAGCGGGAGTTGGTACAGATACGCAGTATTTT
clone_size: .
d_call: TRBD2
j_call: TRBJ2-3
v_call: TRBV4-1

cdr3_aa: CASSHLGAGRGLYNEQFF
cdr3_nt: TGTGCCAGCAGCCACTTAGGGGCGGGCAGGGGCCTCTACAATGAGCAGTTCTTC
clone_size: .
d_call: .
j_call: TRBJ2-1
v_call: TRBV3-1/TRBV3-2

cdr3_aa: CASSSGEYNEQFF
cdr3_nt: TGTGCCAGCAGCTCGGGGGAATACAATGAGCAGTTCTTC
clone_size: .
d_call: .
j_call: TRBJ2-1
v_call: TRBV5-5

cdr3_aa: CASSLEPTRELFF
cdr3_nt: TGTGCCAGCAGCTTAGAGCCCACCAGGGAGCTGTTTTTT
clone_size: .
d_call: .
j_call: TRBJ2-2
v_call: TRBV7-2

cdr3_aa: CASSSWTSGILAKNIQYF
cdr3_nt: TGTGCCAGCAGTTCCTGGACTAGCGGGATATTGGCCAAAAACATTCAGTACTTC
clone_size: .
d_call: TRBD2
j_call: TRBJ2-4
v_call: TRBV28

cdr3_aa: CASRPGQSYNEQFF
cdr3_nt: TGTGCCAGTAGACCGGGACAGTCTTACAATGAGCAGTTCTTC
clone_size: .
d_call: TRBD1
j_call: TRBJ2-1
v_call: TRBV28

cdr3_aa: CASSLSGGSFNEQFF
cdr3_nt: TGTGCCAGCAGCTTGTCCGGCGGGAGTTTCAATGAGCAGTTCTTC
clone_size: .
d_call: TRBD2
j_call: TRBJ2-1
v_call: TRBV5-6

cdr3_aa: CASSSGRATGELFF
cdr3_nt: TGTGCCAGTAGTAGCGGGAGGGCGACCGGGGAGCTGTTTTTT
clone_size: .
d_call: TRBD2
j_call: TRBJ2-2
v_call: TRBV19

cdr3_aa: CATSRDVSKNQETQYF
cdr3_nt: TGTGCCACCAGCAGAGACGTCAGTAAGAACCAAGAGACCCAGTACTTC
clone_size: .
d_call: .
j_call: TRBJ2-5
v_call: TRBV15

cdr3_aa: CASSLPGTTYGYTF
cdr3_nt: TGTGCCAGCAGCTTGCCCGGGACAACCTATGGCTACACCTTC
clone_size: .
d_call: .
j_call: TRBJ1-2
v_call: TRBV5-8

cdr3_aa: CASSLQAGGKGSYEQYF
cdr3_nt: TGTGCCAGCAGCTTACAGGCGGGAGGTAAAGGTTCCTACGAGCAGTACTTC
clone_size: .
d_call: TRBD2
j_call: TRBJ2-7
v_call: TRBV11-3

cdr3_aa: CASSRGGQALSGYTF
cdr3_nt: TGTGCCAGCAGTCGCGGGGGTCAAGCCCTATCTGGCTACACCTTC
clone_size: once
d_call: .
j_call: TRBJ1-2
v_call: TRBV28

cdr3_aa: CASSLRVVGGNEQYF
cdr3_nt: TGTGCCAGCAGCTTACGGGTGGTCGGAGGGAACGAGCAGTACTTC
clone_size: .
d_call: .
j_call: TRBJ2-7
v_call: TRBV11-3

cdr3_aa: CASSVSPGSVTYEQYF
cdr3_nt: TGTGCCAGCAGCGTATCGCCCGGCAGCGTTACCTACGAGCAGTACTTC
clone_size: .
d_call: .
j_call: TRBJ2-7
v_call: TRBV9

cdr3_aa: CASSVSGRGLTGELFF
cdr3_nt: TGTGCCAGCAGCGTTAGCGGGAGGGGATTGACCGGGGAGCTGTTTTTT
clone_size: .
d_call: TRBD2
j_call: TRBJ2-2
v_call: TRBV9

cdr3_aa: CASSEGRGGYGYTF
cdr3_nt: TGTGCCAGCAGTGAAGGCAGGGGCGGCTATGGCTACACCTTC
clone_size: .
d_call: .
j_call: TRBJ1-2
v_call: TRBV2

cdr3_aa: CASSQDYSHYNEQFF
cdr3_nt: TGCGCCAGCAGCCAAGACTATAGCCACTACAATGAGCAGTTCTTC
clone_size: .
d_call: .
j_call: TRBJ2-1
v_call: TRBV4-3

cdr3_aa: CASSLGPRDRGLGGELFF
cdr3_nt: TGTGCCAGCAGCTTAGGCCCTCGGGACAGGGGGCTGGGCGGGGAGCTGTTTTTT
clone_size: .
d_call: TRBD1
j_call: TRBJ2-2
v_call: TRBV7-6

cdr3_aa: CASGDSSYSPLHF
cdr3_nt: TGTGCTAGTGGCGACAGCAGTTATTCACCCCTCCACTTT
clone_size: few
d_call: .
j_call: TRBJ1-6
v_call: TRBV12-5

cdr3_aa: CASIQGAGVVNTEAFF
cdr3_nt: TGTGCCAGCATTCAGGGGGCAGGGGTGGTGAACACTGAAGCTTTCTTT
clone_size: .
d_call: TRBD1
j_call: TRBJ1-1
v_call: TRBV13

cdr3_aa: CASSLAGGLNTEAFF
cdr3_nt: TGTGCCAGCAGCCTAGCAGGGGGCTTGAACACTGAAGCTTTCTTT
clone_size: .
d_call: TRBD1
j_call: TRBJ1-1
v_call: TRBV5-4

cdr3_aa: CATSETPQNTGELFF
cdr3_nt: TGTGCCACCAGTGAAACACCTCAGAACACCGGGGAGCTGTTTTTT
clone_size: once
d_call: .
j_call: TRBJ2-2
v_call: TRBV24-1

cdr3_aa: CASSVALYNEQFF
cdr3_nt: TGTGCCAGCAGCGTAGCACTATACAATGAGCAGTTCTTC
clone_size: .
d_call: .
j_call: TRBJ2-1
v_call: TRBV9

cdr3_aa: CASSYGEGRTDTQYF
cdr3_nt: TGTGCCAGCAGTTATGGGGAGGGGCGGACAGATACGCAGTATTTT
clone_size: .
d_call: TRBD2
j_call: TRBJ2-3
v_call: TRBV6-2/TRBV6-3

cdr3_aa: CATSRGLASGSNEQFF
cdr3_nt: TGTGCCACCAGCAGAGGCTTAGCTAGCGGGAGCAATGAGCAGTTCTTC
clone_size: .
d_call: TRBD2
j_call: TRBJ2-1
v_call: TRBV15